This T cell receptor (beta chain) was recovered during a study of shared clonotypes between healthy human individuals. Study results and caveats: Rarefaction indicated that sorted-subset sequencing remained incomplete although depth was large. Enrolling few donors narrowed the genetic and exposure-history diversity that was represented.

The deep-level immunoSEQ assay was used. Evenly divided among several immunoSEQ plates was the genomic DNA of each subset. This table comes from immunoSEQ multiplex PCR, and its TCRdb copy is limited to in-frame clones, with some not included. The sample holds about 820,000 clones, 92% seen once. With regard to this clone: Its antigen is currently unknown.

The CDR3 spans 14 residues. Trimming cost V 4 bases and J 5 bases; bases outside gene matches: 5. Per the germline V gene, CDR1 is SEHNR and CDR2 is FQNEAQ (reference sequence). Naive CD8 cells lacked CD45RO, underwent positive selection for CCR7 and left out terminally differentiated effector memory CD45RA+ cells. The chain couples TRBV7-9 to TRBJ2-5; 9 positions agree with TRBD1. The sequence derives from a man in his thirties or forties in good health. Sample: naive CD8+ T cells sorted from blood. The CDR3 protein is CASSYNRGLETQYF. In nucleotides, the CDR3 is TGTGCCAGCAGCTACAACAGGGGGCTTGAGACCCAGTACTTC.